This T cell receptor beta chain stems from a study of control samples from healthy donors and cancer patients (dated by TCRdb to the early 2020s). V is reduced by 1 base and J by 5 bases, leaving a spacing of 7 bases between them. The germline V gene yields MNHNS for CDR1 and SASEGT for CDR2. Measured from the cysteine to the phenylalanine, the CDR3 is 13 residues long. Solely the CDR3 DNA is kept, with 39 bases framed from the first base. With regard to this clone: Its antigen is still unknown. Nothing much larger sits one base from this clone, and base qualities are not available.

The library came from the immunoSEQ multiplex PCR assay. In its TCRdb copy, this immuneACCESS table keeps in-frame sequences only and misses some clones. Where compared with another copy, unresolved V genes explain less than half of these, and the others have no known cause. The sample table contains about 180,000 clones; only one count was recorded for roughly 92% of them. Of the sample, about 1.4% falls within the top ten clones. The chain links TRBV6-1 with TRBJ2-3, with an unclear D gene assignment. The TCR was taken from a man younger than 40 in good health. What was sequenced was blood. The base sequence is TGTGCCAGCAGTGAAGATTGGGAAGATACGCAGTATTTT. This codes for CASSEDWEDTQYF.